The present T cell receptor beta chain was sequenced within a study of CD8 T cells in ankylosing spondylitis. Regarding the study as a whole: What seemed typical of ankylosing spondylitis blood was a TCR beta motif built from roughly eight highly homologous variants.

MiXCR, run by TCRdb on the 5' RACE reads, gives a single entry per CDR3 protein. This table has around 770,000 distinct CDR3 sequences, around 20% appearing once. The CDR3 is 14 amino acids. CDR1 is GTSNPN, CDR2 SVGIG, per germline (reference sequence). V dropped 4 bases and J dropped 2; count of bases not matched to a gene: 3. The count of this clonotype is one. What it binds is unknown. This chain links TRBV30 with TRBJ2-3; 10 bases are a match to TRBD2. The sequence was collected from a male donor with ankylosing spondylitis. The specimen was blood, either unsorted or a sorted T cell fraction (not recorded which). DNA for the CDR3: TGTGCCTGGACACTAGCGGGGCTCACAGATACGCAGTATTTT. Protein sequence: CAWTLAGLTDTQYF.